What follows are 17 T cell receptor beta chains derived from one specimen sequenced in a study of response to subunit inactivated influenza vaccine. TCRdb processed the RT-PCR reads anew with MiXCR; each CDR3 protein has one entry. This table holds about 160,000 distinct CDR3 sequences, around 10% found once. This specimen was CD8+ T cells sorted from PBMCs, taken 23 to 25 months after vaccination. The receptors were gathered from a man between 50 and 69 years old who received an inactivated influenza vaccine.

CDR3 sequence reads: CAWSVDSGANVLTF. The CDR3 DNA reads TGTGCCTGGAGTGTGGACTCTGGGGCCAACGTCCTGACTTTC. The rearrangement uses TRBV30 and TRBJ2-6; unclear D gene. Germline V gene data show CDR1 as GTSNPN and CDR2 as SVGIG (reference sequence). CDR3 length: 14 amino acids. The V end lost 0 bases, the J end lost 0 bases, and 3 bases lay between the germline ends.

In this sample, this clonotype turned up many times. The chain has TRBV29-1 and TRBJ2-3; 7 bases align to TRBD1. With V trimmed by 2 bases and J by 4 bases, 6 bases remained unmatched. The CDR3 runs 14 residues. Germline lookup yields CDR1 SQVTM and CDR2 ANQGSEA. Written as DNA, the CDR3 is TGCAGCGTTGAAAGGGGGCTGAGCGCAGATACGCAGTATTTT. This codes for CSVERGLSADTQYF.

In this sample, this clonotype turned up a few times. The CDR3 loop reads CATSGQGDGYTF. The CDR3 coding sequence is TGTGCCACCAGCGGACAGGGTGATGGCTACACCTTC. The chain combines TRBV15 with TRBJ1-2, with TRBD1 matching 8 bases. Per the germline V gene, CDR1 is LNHNV and CDR2 is YYDKDF (reference sequence). CDR3 length: 12 amino acids. Trimming cost V 5 bases and J 6 bases; bases outside gene matches: 2. The full variable domain, with the rest looked up from reference TRBV15 and TRBJ1-2, is DAMVIQNPRYQVTQFGKPVTLSCSQTLNHNVMYWYQQKSSQAPKLLFHYYDKDFNNEADTPDNFQSRRPNTSFCFLDIRSPGLGDTAMYLCATSGQGDGYTFGSGTRLTVV.

V is TRBV19 and J is TRBJ2-3; D uncertain. Between the trimmed V and J ends, which lost 7 bases and 3 bases, there was a span of 11 bases. Germline V lookup: CDR1 LNHDA, CDR2 SQIVND (reference sequence). This CDR3 region has 13 residues. For the CDR3, the DNA is TGTGCCAGTATTGGTTTGGAAACAGATACGCAGTATTTT. Its translation: CASIGLETDTQYF.

This clonotype was observed a few times. The V gene is TRBV10-2, the J gene TRBJ2-7; TRBD1 might be the D (6 bases). The CDR3 loop spans 13 amino acids. Germline CDR1 WSHSY, CDR2 SAAADI. V was pared by 11 bases and J by 3 bases, with 17 bases between. In DNA, the CDR3 is TGCGCCGGCGCCGGGACACCACACTACGAGCAGTACTTC. Amino acid sequence: CAGAGTPHYEQYF.

The chain combines TRBV7-6 with TRBJ1-1, with D hard to call. V lost 5 bases, J lost 2 bases, and 6 bases lay in between. Germline loops: CDR1 SGHVS, CDR2 FNYEAQ. This CDR3 is 12 amino acids long. The CDR3 is CASSTPNTEAFF. In DNA, the CDR3 is TGTGCCAGCAGCACGCCTAACACTGAAGCTTTCTTT.

The chain is built from TRBV27 and TRBJ2-7, with 7 bases lining up with TRBD1. Germline-derived CDR1 and CDR2 are MNHEY and SMNVEV (reference sequence). The CDR3 is made up of 16 amino acids. V was pared by 5 bases and J by 1 base, with 11 bases of the junction left unmatched. This chain's CDR3 is CASSPSSGGVSYEQYF. The DNA of the CDR3 is TGTGCCAGCAGTCCATCATCAGGGGGAGTTTCCTACGAGCAGTACTTC.

This clonotype was detected many times. This sequence joins TRBV20-1 and TRBJ2-1; 8 nucleotides line up with TRBD2. The junction had 5 bases not matched to a gene; V was cut back by 5 bases and J by 2 bases. The germline CDR1 and CDR2 sequences are DFQATT and SNEGSKA (reference sequence). The CDR3 is 14 amino acids. The CDR3: CSAPISGTYNEQFF. CDR3 DNA sequence: TGCAGTGCTCCGATTAGCGGGACCTACAATGAGCAGTTCTTC.

The chain employs TRBV5-6 and TRBJ2-1, with 9 bases fitting TRBD2. This CDR3 comprises 16 residues. Germline CDR1 reads SGHDT; CDR2 reads YYEEEE. J gave up 0 bases and V 0 bases, and 1 base lay outside the gene matches. The CDR3 sequence: CASSLVTSGSYNEQFF. CDR3 nucleotide sequence: TGTGCCAGCAGCTTGGTGACTAGCGGCTCCTACAATGAGCAGTTCTTC.

This chain links TRBV28 with TRBJ1-6; D call uncertain. With 6 bases removed from V and 1 base from J, the gap between germline ends came to 13 bases. The CDR3 is 16 residues long. The germline CDR1 and CDR2 sequences are MDHEN and SYDVKM. In DNA form, the CDR3 reads TGTGCCAGCAGCAAAGATATATCATCCTATAATTCACCCCTCCACTTT. This codes for CASSKDISSYNSPLHF.

This clonotype was seen only a few times. J is TRBJ2-1 and V is TRBV28, with TRBD2 matching over 7 bases. The germline CDR1 and CDR2 sequences are MDHEN and SYDVKM. There are 15 residues in the CDR3. J was trimmed by 5 bases and V by 8 bases; bases with no gene match: 12. This chain's CDR3 is CASDPRGEKDNEQFF. DNA for the CDR3: TGTGCCAGCGACCCACGGGGGGAGAAGGACAATGAGCAGTTCTTC.

This clonotype was seen at least ten times. The chain recombines TRBV15 with TRBJ2-6, with D perhaps assigned TRBD1 or TRBD2 (5 bases each). The CDR3 runs to 16 residues. CDR1 and CDR2 from the germline V gene are LNHNV and YYDKDF (reference sequence). Trimming took off 6 bases at V and 0 bases at J, with 12 bases between the two ends. CDR3 sequence (DNA): TGTGCCACCAGTGGGACCACCGGCTCTGGGGCCAACGTCCTGACTTTC. Protein product: CATSGTTGSGANVLTF.

This clonotype was detected only a few times. This CDR3 is CASSPFTEAFF. The CDR3 DNA follows: TGTGCCAGCAGTCCGTTCACTGAAGCTTTCTTT. This rearrangement joins TRBV6-1 to TRBJ1-1; D unclear. The V gene's germline CDR1 is MNHNS and CDR2 SASEGT. Trimming left V 5 bases short and J 4 bases short, with 5 bases between. CDR3 size: 11 residues.

The chain joins TRBV29-1 to TRBJ2-2; D unresolved. Germline CDR1 reads SQVTM; CDR2 reads ANQGSEA. Between the trimmed V and J ends, which lost 8 bases and 6 bases, there was a span of 10 bases. The CDR3 contains 11 residues. The CDR3 DNA reads TGCAGCATTAGATTGGCCGGGGAGCTGTTTTTT. Residues: CSIRLAGELFF.

This chain joins TRBV11-2 and TRBJ2-1, with a possible D match to TRBD2 (6 bases). CDR1 and CDR2 (germline): SGHAT, FQNNGV. The CDR3 is made up of 13 amino acids. V gave up 10 bases and J gave up 6 bases, with 16 bases separating them. DNA for the CDR3: TGTGCCACTTGGGCCCTGGGGGGCAATGAGCAGTTCTTC. Its protein is CATWALGGNEQFF.

V usage is TRBV27 and J usage is TRBJ2-1; D remains ambiguous. V lost 6 bases to trimming and J lost 1 base, with 7 bases between them. The CDR3 has 13 amino acids. Per the germline V gene, CDR1 is MNHEY and CDR2 is SMNVEV (reference sequence). This CDR3 is CASRSASYNEQFF. The CDR3 coding sequence is TGTGCCAGCAGGTCAGCGTCCTACAATGAGCAGTTCTTC.

The chain links TRBV3-1 to TRBJ2-5; 10 nucleotides agree with TRBD1. Germline V lookup: CDR1 LGHDT, CDR2 YNNKEL (reference sequence). This CDR3 is built from 19 residues. Losses at the gene ends were 2 bases for V and 1 base for J; bases not matched to a gene: 13. The CDR3 here is CASSQWGRDRGYVQETQYF. Written as DNA, the CDR3 is TGTGCCAGCAGCCAATGGGGTCGGGACAGGGGTTATGTCCAAGAGACCCAGTACTTC.